This T cell receptor (beta chain) was identified during a study of tissue T cells after allogeneic stem cell transplantation. Study-wide points: Anatomically similar tissues had similar TCR repertoires within each patient.

CDR1 KGHPV and CDR2 FQNQEV come from the germline V gene (reference sequence). V lost 4 bases and J lost 2, with 9 bases in between. The CDR3 loop spans 14 amino acids. Worth noting for this clone: Its antigen is not known. Gene labels here are mouse ones. The observed sequence ends 1 residue before the CDR3 terminus, with the missing tail filled in from the germline J gene.

Repertoires were generated with immunoSEQ multiplex PCR, while TCRdb's copy carries only in-frame clones and drops some. Of about 11,000 clones listed, around two fifths are singletons. The time point was: mouse harvest day 7 after allogeneic transplant. Tail vein injection delivered 10^7 T-cell-depleted bone marrow cells and 10^6 splenic CD5+ T cells. B6 (H2b) cells into BALB/c (H2d) mice; tissues taken at day 7 or 14. Sequenced input: skin. V is TRBV26 and J is TRBJ1-5, with D perhaps matching TRBD1 (5 bases). This clonotype originated in a female BALB/c mouse given C57BL/6 T cells with graft-versus-host disease after an allogeneic hematopoietic cell transplant. The CDR3 is CASSQGRDNQAPLF. The CDR3 DNA, read in part, is TGTGCCAGCAGTCAGGGGCGAGACAACCAGGCTCCGCTT.